Presented here are 23 T cell receptor beta chains from one specimen sequenced in a study of Graves' ophthalmopathy and Graves' hyperthyroidism. Amplification of TCR beta CDR3 regions used RNA transcripts. The authors performed first-round RT-PCR with HTBI primers and then a second-round multiplex PCR. MiXCR, applied by TCRdb to the multiplex PCR reads, yields one record per CDR3 protein. Of some 350,000 distinct CDR3 sequences detected, 17% appear once; the ten largest clones hold 2.4%. The sample consisted of peripheral blood. These receptors all come from an adult woman with stable Graves' hyperthyroidism.

This clonotype appeared a few times. This sequence joins TRBV4-3 and TRBJ2-7; D not resolved. CDR1 and CDR2 (germline): LGHNA, YSLEER. The CDR3 runs to 12 residues. Trimming removed 0 bases from V and 9 bases from J, with 9 bases in between. The CDR3 DNA follows: TGCGCCAGCAGCCAAGAATTTGGGCCGCAGTACTTC. Protein: CASSQEFGPQYF.

This clonotype has ten or more counts. The V call is TRBV24-1, the J call TRBJ2-7; D possibly corresponds to TRBD1 (6 bases). V was clipped by 6 bases and J by 7 bases, with 21 bases between them. Germline CDR1 KGHDR, CDR2 SFDVKD. CDR3 length: 15 amino acids. CDR3 sequence (DNA): TGTGCCACCAGTCAACGGGACACGGATTGGGGGGAGCAGTACTTC. This codes for CATSQRDTDWGEQYF.

The rearrangement uses TRBV12-3 or TRBV12-4 and TRBJ1-5; D possibly corresponds to TRBD1 (5 bases). Trimming removed 1 base from V and 4 bases from J, with 14 bases in between. CDR3 length: 16 residues. For the CDR3, the DNA is TGTGCCAGCAGTTTAGACGGCAGGGCGTTAAATCAGCCCCAGCATTTT. It translates to CASSLDGRALNQPQHF.

The table lists this clonotype with many counts. The V gene is TRBV20-1, the J gene TRBJ1-5; tentatively, D is TRBD1 (6 bases). Trimming cost V 1 base and J 4 bases, with 14 bases left between them. The CDR3 contains 15 residues. Germline V gene lookup returns CDR1 DFQATT and CDR2 SNEGSKA (reference sequence). The CDR3 DNA follows: TGCAGTGCTAGAGTAGACCAGGGGTGGAATCAGCCCCAGCATTTT. Translated: CSARVDQGWNQPQHF.

This clonotype was seen at least ten times. The genes are TRBV6-5 and TRBJ2-2; the D gene could be TRBD1 or TRBD2 (5 bases each). Trimming shortened V by 0 bases and J by 7 bases, and 9 bases separated the two germline ends. Germline CDR1 is MNHEY and CDR2 is SVGAGI. The CDR3 has 14 residues. CDR3 DNA: TGTGCCAGCAGTTACTCGGCAGGGAGCGGGGAGCTGTTTTTT. This encodes CASSYSAGSGELFF.

This clonotype was counted at least ten times. The J gene is TRBJ2-5, the V gene TRBV12-3 or TRBV12-4; D not resolved. V was shortened by 6 bases and J by 5 bases, with 13 bases between the two germline ends. This CDR3 has 13 amino acids. The CDR3 region has the DNA TGTGCCAGCAGCACGCTGGGGATGGAGACCCAGTACTTC. Protein product: CASSTLGMETQYF.

The sample holds many counts of this clonotype. The chain carries TRBV30 and TRBJ1-1; maybe TRBD1 (5 bases). Germline values: CDR1 GTSNPN, CDR2 SVGIG (reference sequence). The CDR3 contains 13 residues. Trimming shortened V by 5 bases and J by 4 bases, and 14 bases separated the two germline ends. The CDR3 sequence: CAWSQGDGTEAFF. CDR3 DNA: TGTGCCTGGTCGCAGGGAGACGGCACTGAAGCTTTCTTT.

In this sample, this clonotype turned up many times. The rearrangement links TRBV28 to TRBJ1-5, with D possibly matching TRBD1 (6 bases). Trimming removed 7 bases at V and 2 bases at J, with 15 bases between. There are 15 residues in the CDR3. CDR1 is MDHEN, CDR2 SYDVKM, per germline. The CDR3 reads CASNPSGVGNQPQHF. The CDR3 DNA follows: TGTGCCAGCAACCCCTCAGGGGTTGGCAATCAGCCCCAGCATTTT.

The rearrangement links TRBV11-2 to TRBJ1-5; a weak D match, TRBD1 (6 bases). Germline V lookup: CDR1 SGHAT, CDR2 FQNNGV. Trimming took 5 bases from V and 2 from J, leaving 22 bases between them. This CDR3 region has 18 residues. The CDR3 protein is CASSPRRGRDIGNQPQHF. CDR3 DNA: TGTGCCAGCAGCCCCCGACGGGGGCGTGACATTGGCAATCAGCCCCAGCATTTT.

The genes are TRBV6-1 and TRBJ1-1; a possible D gene is TRBD1 (5 bases). This CDR3 contains 14 residues. In germline, CDR1 is MNHNS, CDR2 SASEGT. V shed 4 bases and J shed 4 bases, with 13 bases lying between them. The CDR3: CASSVSSRGTEAFF. In DNA form, the CDR3 reads TGTGCCAGCAGTGTCTCCTCGAGGGGCACTGAAGCTTTCTTT.

This clonotype occurred many times. The genes are TRBV6-5 and TRBJ2-7; TRBD2 matches at 10 bases. J lost 2 bases, V lost 0 bases, and 4 bases had no gene match. The CDR3 runs to 16 residues. CDR1 and CDR2 from the germline V gene are MNHEY and SVGAGI. Written as DNA, the CDR3 is TGTGCCAGCAGTTACTCTTGGACTAGCGGACCCTACGAGCAGTACTTC. Protein: CASSYSWTSGPYEQYF.

This clonotype has a count of ten or more. V is TRBV5-1 and J is TRBJ2-7; 11 nucleotides agree with TRBD2. The CDR3 loop spans 15 amino acids. Germline CDR1 SGHRS, CDR2 YFSETQ. V gave up 5 bases and J gave up 5 bases; unmatched junction bases: 9. This CDR3 reads CASRQTTSGSHEQYF. CDR3 nucleotide sequence: TGCGCCAGCAGACAGACAACTAGCGGGAGCCACGAGCAGTACTTC. Combining the CDR3 with reference TRBV5-1 and TRBJ2-7 gives the whole variable domain KAGVTQTPRYLIKTRGQQVTLSCSPISGHRSVSWYQQTPGQGLQFLFEYFSETQRNKGNFPGRFSGRQFSNSRSEMNVSTLELGDSALYLCASRQTTSGSHEQYFGPGTRLTVT.

This clonotype was observed at least ten times. The V gene is TRBV10-3, the J gene TRBJ2-5, with 10 bases matching TRBD2. Germline trimming cut 6 bases from V and 5 bases from J; bases unmatched to any gene: 9. The CDR3 length is 15 residues. The germline gives CDR1 ENHRY, CDR2 SYGVKD. The CDR3 bases are TGTGCCATCAGGCCTAGCGGGAGTAATACGGAGACCCAGTACTTC. It encodes CAIRPSGSNTETQYF.

This clonotype has a count of ten or more. The chain links TRBV2 to TRBJ2-7; the D gene is possibly TRBD2 (6 bases). Deletions cut 11 bases from V and 0 bases from J, with 14 bases between. Per germline, CDR1 SNHLY and CDR2 FYNNEI. The CDR3 has 13 residues. CDR3 region: CARGAGSSYEQYF. DNA of the CDR3: TGTGCCCGCGGGGCAGGGAGCTCCTACGAGCAGTACTTC.

This clonotype was seen more than once but under ten times. A much larger clone is a single base away; this may be a read error. This chain uses TRBV6-5 with TRBJ2-7; unclear D gene. The length of the CDR3 is 14 residues. Germline values: CDR1 MNHEY, CDR2 SVGAGI. The CDR3 loop reads CACSFSPSSYEQYF. The CDR3 bases are TGTGCCTGCAGTTTTTCTCCGAGCTCCTACGAGCAGTACTTC.

This clonotype came up many times. The CDR3 nucleotides are TGCAGTGCCTCCCAGGGGATTGGTCCCTACGAGCAGTACTTC. As protein: CSASQGIGPYEQYF. This chain joins TRBV20-1 and TRBJ2-7; TRBD1 is a possible D gene (6 bases). This CDR3 comprises 14 residues. The V gene lost 6 bases and the J gene lost 2 bases, with 17 bases spanning the gap. Germline assignment: CDR1 DFQATT and CDR2 SNEGSKA (reference sequence).

Ten or more counts support this clonotype. The chain has TRBV10-3 and TRBJ1-2; TRBD1 matches at 10 bases. CDR1 and CDR2 (germline): ENHRY, SYGVKD. V gave up 6 bases and J gave up 6 bases; unmatched junction bases: 7. CDR3 size: 14 residues. CDR3 amino acids: CAISRDRGGDGYTF. DNA of the CDR3: TGTGCCATCAGCCGGGACAGGGGCGGCGATGGCTACACCTTC.

To note about this clonotype: The junction does not match germline at one end; this may be a read error. The rearrangement joins TRBV11-2 to TRBJ2-7; D possibly uses TRBD1 or TRBD2 (6 bases each). CDR1 and CDR2 (germline): SGHAT, FQNNGV. The CDR3 length is 15 residues. CDR3 residues: CAISLGGTGFLEQYF. The CDR3 bases are TGTGCCATCAGCTTAGGGGGGACGGGATTCCTCGAGCAGTACTTC.

The chain joins TRBV3-1 to TRBJ2-5; D perhaps matches TRBD1 (5 bases). V lost 3 bases, J lost 6 bases, and 8 bases lay in between. The CDR3 totals 12 residues. In germline, CDR1 is LGHDT, CDR2 YNNKEL (reference sequence). CDR3: CASSQGLQTQYF. The CDR3 DNA reads as TGTGCCAGCAGCCAGGGGCTGCAGACCCAGTACTTC.

The chain has TRBV28 and TRBJ2-5; 8 bases are shared with TRBD1. Trimming removed 7 bases from V and 1 base from J; junction bases left unmatched: 8. The germline CDR1 and CDR2 sequences are MDHEN and SYDVKM. This CDR3 has 15 residues. DNA of the CDR3: TGTGCCAGCACCCCACTCGGGACAGGCCAAGAGACCCAGTACTTC. It is translated as CASTPLGTGQETQYF. Looking up the rest from reference TRBV28 and TRBJ2-5 gives the full variable domain: DVKVTQSSRYLVKRTGEKVFLECVQDMDHENMFWYRQDPGLGLRLIYFSYDVKMKEKGDIPEGYSVSREKKERFSLILESASTNQTSMYLCASTPLGTGQETQYFGPGTRLLVL.

This clonotype appeared many times. The chain recombines TRBV12-5 with TRBJ2-2, with 11 nucleotides matching TRBD2. Losses at the gene ends were 0 bases for V and 5 bases for J; bases not matched to a gene: 5. CDR1 is LGHNT and CDR2 is FRNRAP in the germline V gene. CDR3 length equals 17 residues. The CDR3 region is CASGLVTSGRSTGELFF. The DNA for the CDR3 is TGTGCTAGTGGTTTGGTAACTAGCGGGAGATCTACCGGGGAGCTGTTTTTT.

This clonotype was detected ten times or more. The V and J genes are TRBV7-9 and TRBJ2-5; D not resolved. V lost 5 bases and J lost 1, with 11 bases in between. Germline lookup yields CDR1 SEHNR and CDR2 FQNEAQ (reference sequence). The CDR3 contains 14 residues. The CDR3 DNA is TGTGCCAGCAGCCTCGAACAGCTCCAAGAGACCCAGTACTTC. This sequence encodes CASSLEQLQETQYF.

In this sample, this clonotype turned up many times. This chain joins TRBV12-3 or TRBV12-4 and TRBJ2-7, with D hard to call. The CDR3 consists of 14 residues. The V end lost 6 bases, the J end lost 6 bases, and 18 bases lay between the germline ends. The CDR3 coding sequence is TGTGCCAGCAGCCCATCGGCAAGTTGGGTCGAGCAGTACTTC. It encodes CASSPSASWVEQYF.